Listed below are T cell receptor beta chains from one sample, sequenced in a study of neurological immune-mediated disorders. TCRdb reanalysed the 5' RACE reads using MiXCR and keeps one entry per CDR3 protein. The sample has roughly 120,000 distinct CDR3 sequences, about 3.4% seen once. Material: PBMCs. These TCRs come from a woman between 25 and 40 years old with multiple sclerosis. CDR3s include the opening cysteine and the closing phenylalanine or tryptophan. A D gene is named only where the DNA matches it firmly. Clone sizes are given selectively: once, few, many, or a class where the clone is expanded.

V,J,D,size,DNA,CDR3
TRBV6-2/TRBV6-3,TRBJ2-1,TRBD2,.,TGTGCCAGCAGTTGGCGAGGGACGGCCAAGCGGGGCTACATCAATGAGCAGTTCTTC,CASSWRGTAKRGYINEQFF
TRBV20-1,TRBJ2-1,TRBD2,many,TGCAGTGCTAGTTTGGGACTAGGGGCAAGAGAGCAGTTCTTC,CSASLGLGAREQFF
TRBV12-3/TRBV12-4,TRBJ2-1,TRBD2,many,TGTGCCAGCAGTATCTCCGAGTTTGTGGGGAGGGAGGAGTACAATGAGCAGTTCTTC,CASSISEFVGREEYNEQFF
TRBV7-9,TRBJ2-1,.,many,TGTGCCAGCAGCCCTGAGGGGGAGCAGTTCTTC,CASSPEGEQFF
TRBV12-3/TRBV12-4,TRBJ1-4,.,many,TGTGCCAGCAGTTTCCTCCGGGGTGGTGAAAAACTGTTTTTT,CASSFLRGGEKLFF
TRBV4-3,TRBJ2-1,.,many,TGCGCCAGCAGCCAAGTTCTGGCAGTCTCCTACAATGAGCAGTTCTTC,CASSQVLAVSYNEQFF
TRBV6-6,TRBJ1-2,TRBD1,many,TGTGCCAGCAGTTCCAGGGGGCGCCGCTATGGCTACACCTTC,CASSSRGRRYGYTF
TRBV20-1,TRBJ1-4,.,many,TGCAGTGCTAACGGCCTAATCGGTGAAAAACTGTTTTTT,CSANGLIGEKLFF
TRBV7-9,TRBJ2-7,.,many,TGTGCCAGCAGCTCCCCGGCAGGGGGGTTTTTTTACGAGCAGTACTTC,CASSSPAGGFFYEQYF
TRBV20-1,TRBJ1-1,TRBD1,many,TGCAGTGCAACGACAGGGGACACTGAAGCTTTCTTT,CSATTGDTEAFF
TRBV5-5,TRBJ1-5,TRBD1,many,TGTGCCAGCAGCTTCGCCAGGGGGCAGCCCCAGCATTTT,CASSFARGQPQHF
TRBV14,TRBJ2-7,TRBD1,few,TGTGCCAGCAGCCGACAGGGGCTAGGCGAGCAGTACTTC,CASSRQGLGEQYF
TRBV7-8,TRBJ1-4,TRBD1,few,TGTGCCAGCAGCTTACAGGGGGCTGGTGAAAAACTGTTTTTT,CASSLQGAGEKLFF
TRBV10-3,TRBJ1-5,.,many,TGTGCCATCACTGAGGACCCAAATCAGCCCCAGCATTTT,CAITEDPNQPQHF
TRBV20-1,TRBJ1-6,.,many,TGCAGTGCTAGAGATTGGCCGGGCAGACTAAATTCACCCCTCCACTTT,CSARDWPGRLNSPLHF
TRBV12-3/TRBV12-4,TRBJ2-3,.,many,TGTGCCAGCAGGGCCACAGATACGCAGTATTTT,CASRATDTQYF
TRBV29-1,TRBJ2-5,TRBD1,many,TGCAGCGCTGGGGGACAGGGAGGAGAGACCCAGTACTTC,CSAGGQGGETQYF
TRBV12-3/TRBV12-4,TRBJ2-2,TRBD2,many,TGTGCCAGCAGTCCATTTGGACTAGCGGGAGGGGCCGGGGAGCTGTTTTTT,CASSPFGLAGGAGELFF
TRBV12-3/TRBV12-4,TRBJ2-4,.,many,TGTGCCAGCAGCCCTGCGAGGGGCATTCAGTACTTC,CASSPARGIQYF
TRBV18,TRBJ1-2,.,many,TGTGCCAGCTCACCAAGAGCGGGTCTGGACTATGGCTACACCTTC,CASSPRAGLDYGYTF
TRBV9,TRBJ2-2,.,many,TGTGCCAGCAGCGTAGCAGCCGGAAACACCGGGGAGCTGTTTTTT,CASSVAAGNTGELFF
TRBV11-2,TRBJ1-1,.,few,TGTGCCAGCTCCTTCAGGGGCCCTGAAGCTTTCTTT,CASSFRGPEAFF
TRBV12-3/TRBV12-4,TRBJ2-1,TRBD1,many,TGTGCCAGCAGTTTGTTTGGACAGGGCTACAATGAGCAGTTCTTC,CASSLFGQGYNEQFF
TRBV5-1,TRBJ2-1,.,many,TGCGCCAGCAGCCTTGAGACCGGCCCGGGGAATGAGCAGTTCTTC,CASSLETGPGNEQFF
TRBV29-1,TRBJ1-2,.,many,TGCAGCGTTGAAGGGGAACTTAACTATGGCTACACCTTC,CSVEGELNYGYTF
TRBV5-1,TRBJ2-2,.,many,TGCGCCAGCAGCTGGGGTGAACACTCAACCGGGGAGCTGTTTTTT,CASSWGEHSTGELFF
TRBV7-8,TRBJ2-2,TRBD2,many,TGTGCCAGCTTCGAAGCGGGAGATAGCGCCGGGGAGCTGTTTTTT,CASFEAGDSAGELFF
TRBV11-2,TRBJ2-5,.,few,TGTGCCAGCAGCTTAGACAGCCTAGAGACCCAGTACTTC,CASSLDSLETQYF
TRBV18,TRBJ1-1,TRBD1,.,TGTGCCAGCTCACAATCCGGGACAGAGAACACTGAAGCTTTCTTT,CASSQSGTENTEAFF